This is a list of T cell receptor beta chains from one sample in a study of blood T cell repertoires in COVID-19. Clones were read by immunoSEQ multiplex PCR, and TCRdb kept only the in-frame ones, dropping some. Here the sample spans some 380,000 clones, approximately 80% being singletons. Sequencing was carried out using peripheral blood. Receptors originate from a human donor with acute or convalescent COVID-19. The donor label of this sample is uncertain. Each CDR3 is given with its conserved first and last residue. D genes are given only for firm matches. Where a row states a size, it is once, few, many or the class of an expanded clone; other rows omit it.

V,D,J,size,length,DNA,CDR3
TRBV19,TRBD2,TRBJ2-3,-,16,TGTGCCAGTAGTAACGGACTAGCGGGGGGACTAGATACGCAGTATTTT,CASSNGLAGGLDTQYF
TRBV2,TRBD1,TRBJ1-2,-,16,TGTGCCTCAAGCGGGGGGCTTTACAGGGGGGGGCGGGGCTACACCTTC,CASSGGLYRGGRGYTF
TRBV6-5,TRBD1,TRBJ1-4,-,14,TGTGCCAGCAAAACAGGGGGCGCCGATGAAAAACTGTTTTTT,CASKTGGADEKLFF
TRBV4-1,-,TRBJ1-1,once,16,TGCGCCAGCAGCCGATCCCTGCAGGTTCTTGTAGAGAGAGCTTTCTTT,CASSRSLQVLVERAFF
TRBV2,-,TRBJ2-7,-,12,TGTGCCAGCAGCCTGACTAGCTACGAGCAGTACTTC,CASSLTSYEQYF
TRBV27,TRBD1,TRBJ2-7,few,18,TGTGCCAGCAGTTTATCGCCCCTCGGACAGGGGGTAAGCTACGAGCAGTACTTC,CASSLSPLGQGVSYEQYF
TRBV19,-,TRBJ1-2,-,14,TGTGCCAGTAGTTATCCGACAGATAACTATGGCTACACCTTC,CASSYPTDNYGYTF
TRBV7-9,TRBD1,TRBJ1-6,-,15,TGTGCCAGCAGCCTTGGACAGGGAGGAAATTCACCCCTCCACTTT,CASSLGQGGNSPLHF
TRBV5-4,TRBD1,TRBJ1-1,-,15,TGTGCCAGCAGCTTGCTTCAGGGGGCGGGAACTGAAGCTTTCTTT,CASSLLQGAGTEAFF
TRBV4-1,TRBD1,TRBJ2-6,-,15,TGCGCCACCCAGGGGGTACCCTCTGGGGCCAACGTCCTGACTTTC,CATQGVPSGANVLTF
TRBV28,TRBD1,TRBJ1-2,-,12,TGTGCCAGCAGGATGACAGGGGATGGCTACACCTTC,CASRMTGDGYTF
TRBV6-6,TRBD1,TRBJ1-3,-,14,TGTGCCAGCAGTTACTCATCCAGGGGGAACACCATATATTTT,CASSYSSRGNTIYF
TRBV24-1,TRBD2,TRBJ2-1,few,14,TGTGCCACCAGTGATCCGGGACTAGCGAATGAGCAGTTCTTC,CATSDPGLANEQFF
TRBV7-2,-,TRBJ1-5,-,12,TGTGCCAGCAGCTTCCTAAATCAGCCCCAGCATTTT,CASSFLNQPQHF
TRBV27,TRBD1,TRBJ1-2,few,16,TGTGCCAGCAGTTTATCGATTGACAGGGCTAACTATGGCTACACCTTC,CASSLSIDRANYGYTF
TRBV28,-,TRBJ2-1,-,15,TGTGCCAGCAGTTTCGTGGCGGGGATTTACAATGAGCAGTTCTTC,CASSFVAGIYNEQFF
TRBV5-1,-,TRBJ1-3,-,16,TGCGCCAGCAGCCCCACAACAGGGCCCTCTGGAAACACCATATATTTT,CASSPTTGPSGNTIYF
TRBV5-4,TRBD1,TRBJ1-1,-,15,TGTGCCAGCAGCGAGGGGACAGGGGGCAACACTGAAGCTTTCTTT,CASSEGTGGNTEAFF
TRBV30,TRBD1,TRBJ1-1,-,13,TGTGCCTGGAGCTGGGGGACAGACACTGAAGCTTTCTTT,CAWSWGTDTEAFF
TRBV5-5,-,TRBJ2-5,-,14,TGTGCCAGCAGCTTGGGGTACGGGGTGCAGACCCAGTACTTC,CASSLGYGVQTQYF
TRBV15,TRBD1,TRBJ2-7,few,15,TGTGCCACCAGCAGTGGTAGGGGACAGGGCTACGAGCAGTACTTC,CATSSGRGQGYEQYF
TRBV28,TRBD1,TRBJ1-2,-,12,TGTGCCAGCAGTTTGGGGACAGGTGGCTACACCTTC,CASSLGTGGYTF
TRBV9,TRBD2,TRBJ2-2,-,19,TGTGCCAGCAGCGTGAGATGGGGGGGAGGGAGCTGGAACACCGGGGAGCTGTTTTTT,CASSVRWGGGSWNTGELFF
TRBV5-6,TRBD2,TRBJ2-3,few,15,TGTGCCAGCAGCCCGAGCGGGAGTGGGGCAGATACGCAGTATTTT,CASSPSGSGADTQYF
TRBV6-5,TRBD1,TRBJ1-5,-,13,TGTGCCAGCAACCAGGGGGCCCATCAGCCCCAGCATTTT,CASNQGAHQPQHF
TRBV28,-,TRBJ1-6,-,15,TGTGCCAGCAGTTTACTGCGGGGGGCTAATTCACCCCTCCACTTT,CASSLLRGANSPLHF
TRBV19,-,TRBJ1-5,-,14,TGTGCCAGTAGTATCGGCAGGAGCAATCAGCCCCAGCATTTT,CASSIGRSNQPQHF
TRBV27,TRBD1,TRBJ1-2,once,15,TGTGCCAGCAGTTTCATGAGGGACAGGCACTATGGCTACACCTTC,CASSFMRDRHYGYTF
TRBV6-6,TRBD1,TRBJ1-5,-,14,TGTGCCAGCAGTCCGGCAGGGGGTAATCAGCCCCAGCATTTT,CASSPAGGNQPQHF
TRBV18,-,TRBJ2-7,-,18,TGTGCCAGCTCACCACCCCAGACCCGGACAGATAGATCCTACGAGCAGTACTTC,CASSPPQTRTDRSYEQYF
TRBV11-2,-,TRBJ2-3,-,12,TGTGCCAGCAGCTTGGACACGGTGGCGCAGTATTTT,CASSLDTVAQYF
TRBV7-6,-,TRBJ1-1,-,14,TGTGCCAGCAGCTGGGGGGGGGTGAACACTGAAGCTTTCTTT,CASSWGGVNTEAFF
TRBV11-2,TRBD1,TRBJ2-1,-,17,TGTGCCAGCAGCTTTGGGACAGGGGCGCCAAATTACAATGAGCAGTTCTTC,CASSFGTGAPNYNEQFF
TRBV27,-,TRBJ1-1,-,13,TGTGCCAGCAGGATGACACAGAACACTGAAGCTTTCTTT,CASRMTQNTEAFF
TRBV7-9,TRBD1,TRBJ1-1,-,15,TGTGCCAGCAGCGGAGCGGACAGGGCTGACACTGAAGCTTTCTTT,CASSGADRADTEAFF